This T cell receptor beta chain is drawn from a study of T cell repertoires in cytomegalovirus infection. Turning to this clonotype: As yet, its antigen is unknown.

TCRdb used MiXCR to reprocess the reads, holding one entry per CDR3 protein. The repertoire holds under 200,000 distinct CDR3 sequences, with less than 25% as singletons. Per germline, CDR1 MNHEY and CDR2 SMNVEV (reference sequence). This CDR3 is 14 amino acids long. Trimming removed 6 bases from V and 0 bases from J, with 8 bases in between. The source of this sequence is a human donor in good health (CMV status not recorded). Some clones in this sample may be carry-over from other donors' samples. V usage is TRBV27 and J usage is TRBJ1-4, with D perhaps TRBD1 (5 bases). The source was CD8+ T cells from cultured PBMCs, collected from culture after CMV antigen stimulation. For the CDR3, the DNA is TGTGCCAGCAGGGGAGGGGCAACTAATGAAAAACTGTTTTTT. Its translation: CASRGGATNEKLFF.